Sequencing of this T cell receptor beta chain was carried out in a study of beta chain features in type 1 diabetes. General study findings and limits: An over-representation of cells with high TCR expression could result from cDNA sequencing. Diminished insertions and augmented deletions at VDJ junctions characterized type 1 diabetes patients.

Sampling consisted of one heparinised blood draw per donor, averaging about 110 mL. Reverse transcription of all isolated RNA meant that expressed TCRB transcripts were sequenced. The method was immunoSEQ multiplex PCR; TCRdb's version includes in-frame clones alone and lacks a portion of them. The sample has 310,000 or so clones; approximately 11% are singletons. Regarding this clone: The antigen is undetermined.

In germline, CDR1 is SNHLY, CDR2 FYNNEI. The CDR3 length is 15 residues. The trim removed 2 bases at V and 5 bases at J, leaving 3 bases unmatched. This TCR came from a woman aged 25 to 45 in good health. The chain recombines TRBV2 with TRBJ1-4; TRBD1 matches at 9 bases. The sequencing sample was made of naive CD4+ T cells from blood. This chain's CDR3 is CASSEPGTGNEKLFF. The CDR3 DNA reads TGTGCCAGCAGTGAACCCGGGACAGGGAATGAAAAACTGTTTTTT.